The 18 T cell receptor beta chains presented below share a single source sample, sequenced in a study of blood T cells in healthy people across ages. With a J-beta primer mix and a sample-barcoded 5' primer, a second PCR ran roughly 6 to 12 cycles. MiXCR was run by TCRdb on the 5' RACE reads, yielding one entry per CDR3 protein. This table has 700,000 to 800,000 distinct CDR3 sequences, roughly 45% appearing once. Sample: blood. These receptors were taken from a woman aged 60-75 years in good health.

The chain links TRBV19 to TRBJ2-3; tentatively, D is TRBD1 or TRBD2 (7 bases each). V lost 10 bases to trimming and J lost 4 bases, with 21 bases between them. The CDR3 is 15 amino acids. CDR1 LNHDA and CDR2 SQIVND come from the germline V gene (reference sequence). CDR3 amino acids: CAISRGGGVADTQYF. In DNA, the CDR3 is TGTGCCATCTCGAGGGGAGGGGGCGTCGCAGATACGCAGTATTTT.

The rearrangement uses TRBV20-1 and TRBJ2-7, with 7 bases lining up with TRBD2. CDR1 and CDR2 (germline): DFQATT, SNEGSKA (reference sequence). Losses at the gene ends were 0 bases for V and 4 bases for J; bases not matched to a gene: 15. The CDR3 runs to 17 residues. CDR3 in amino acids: CSARDGAGGGQPYEQYF. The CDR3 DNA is TGCAGTGCTAGAGATGGTGCCGGCGGGGGTCAACCGTACGAGCAGTACTTC.

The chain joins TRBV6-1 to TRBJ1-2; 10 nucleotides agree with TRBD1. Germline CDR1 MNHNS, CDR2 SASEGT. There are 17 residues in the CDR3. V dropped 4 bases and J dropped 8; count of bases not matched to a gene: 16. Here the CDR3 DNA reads TGTGCCAGCAGTGCGACAGGGGGCATGTTTAGTCCAAAGGGCTACACCTTC. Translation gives CASSATGGMFSPKGYTF.

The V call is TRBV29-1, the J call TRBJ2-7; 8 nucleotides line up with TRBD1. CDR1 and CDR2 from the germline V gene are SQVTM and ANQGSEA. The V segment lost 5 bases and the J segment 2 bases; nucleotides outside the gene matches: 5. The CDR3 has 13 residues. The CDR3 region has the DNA TGCAGCGTTTTACTACAGGGGGCCTACGAGCAGTACTTC. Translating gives CSVLLQGAYEQYF.

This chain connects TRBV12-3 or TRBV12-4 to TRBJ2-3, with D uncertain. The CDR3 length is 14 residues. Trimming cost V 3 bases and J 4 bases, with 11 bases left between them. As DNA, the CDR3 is TGTGCCAGCAGTTTGGCGTCCAGGCCAGATACGCAGTATTTT. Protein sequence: CASSLASRPDTQYF.

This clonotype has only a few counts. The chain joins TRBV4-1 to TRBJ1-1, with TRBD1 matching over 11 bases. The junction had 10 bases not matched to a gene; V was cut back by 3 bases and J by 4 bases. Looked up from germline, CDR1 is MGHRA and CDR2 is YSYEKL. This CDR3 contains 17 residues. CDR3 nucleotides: TGCGCCAGCAGCCATGGGACAGGGGGATGGAGGAGCACTGAAGCTTTCTTT. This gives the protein CASSHGTGGWRSTEAFF.

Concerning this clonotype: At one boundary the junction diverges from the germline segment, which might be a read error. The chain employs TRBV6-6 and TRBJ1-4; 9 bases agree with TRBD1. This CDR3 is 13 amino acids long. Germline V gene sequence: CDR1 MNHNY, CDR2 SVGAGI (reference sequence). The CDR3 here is CANSDTTGGKLFF. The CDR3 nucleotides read TGTGCCAACAGTGACACGACAGGGGGAAAACTGTTTTTT.

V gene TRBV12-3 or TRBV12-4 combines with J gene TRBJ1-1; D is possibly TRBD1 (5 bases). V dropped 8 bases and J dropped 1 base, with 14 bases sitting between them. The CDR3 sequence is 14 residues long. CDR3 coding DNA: TGTGCCAGCCTGGGAAGAACAGGGAACACTGAAGCTTTCTTT. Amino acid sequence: CASLGRTGNTEAFF.

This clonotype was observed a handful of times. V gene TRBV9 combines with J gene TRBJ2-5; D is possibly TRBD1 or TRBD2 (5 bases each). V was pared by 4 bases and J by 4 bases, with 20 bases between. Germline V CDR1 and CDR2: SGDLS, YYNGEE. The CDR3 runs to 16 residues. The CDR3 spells CASSSQTGTQVETQYF. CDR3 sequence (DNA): TGTGCCAGCAGCTCCCAGACTGGGACCCAGGTAGAGACCCAGTACTTC. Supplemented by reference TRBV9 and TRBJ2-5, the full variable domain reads DSGVTQTPKHLITATGQRVTLRCSPRSGDLSVYWYQQSLDQGLQFLIQYYNGEERAKGNILERFSAQQFPDLHSELNLSSLELGDSALYFCASSSQTGTQVETQYFGPGTRLLVL.

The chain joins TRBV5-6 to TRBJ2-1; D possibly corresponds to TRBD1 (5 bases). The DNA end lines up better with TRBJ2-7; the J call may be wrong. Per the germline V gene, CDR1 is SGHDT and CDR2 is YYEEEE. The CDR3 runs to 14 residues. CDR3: CASSPLTAYNEQYF. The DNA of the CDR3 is TGTGCCAGCAGCCCTCTGACAGCGTACAATGAGCAGTACTTC.

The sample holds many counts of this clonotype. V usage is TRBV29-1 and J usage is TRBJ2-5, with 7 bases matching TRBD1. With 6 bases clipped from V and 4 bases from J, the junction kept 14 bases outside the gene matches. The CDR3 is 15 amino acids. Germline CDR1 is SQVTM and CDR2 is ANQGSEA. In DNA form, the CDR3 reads TGCAGCGTCCAGCTTTCAGGGGGAGTGGGAGAGACCCAGTACTTC. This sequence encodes CSVQLSGGVGETQYF. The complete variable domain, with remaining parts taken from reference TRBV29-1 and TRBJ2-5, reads SAVISQKPSRDICQRGTSLTIQCQVDSQVTMMFWYRQQPGQSLTLIATANQGSEATYESGFVIDKFPISRPNLTFSTLTVSNMSPEDSSIYLCSVQLSGGVGETQYFGPGTRLLVL.

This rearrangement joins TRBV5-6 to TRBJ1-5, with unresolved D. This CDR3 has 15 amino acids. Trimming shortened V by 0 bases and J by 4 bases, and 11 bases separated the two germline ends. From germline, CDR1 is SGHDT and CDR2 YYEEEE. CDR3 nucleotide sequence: TGTGCCAGCAGCTTGGCCTCGGCCGCTAATCAGCCCCAGCATTTT. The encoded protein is CASSLASAANQPQHF.

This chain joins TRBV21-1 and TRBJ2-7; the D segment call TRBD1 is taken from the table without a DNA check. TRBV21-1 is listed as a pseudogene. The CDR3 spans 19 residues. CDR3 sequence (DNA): TGTGCCAGCAGCAAGTTTGTCGGACAGGGGCCTCCATTCTCCTACGAGCAGTACTTC. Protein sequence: CASSKFVGQGPPFSYEQYF.

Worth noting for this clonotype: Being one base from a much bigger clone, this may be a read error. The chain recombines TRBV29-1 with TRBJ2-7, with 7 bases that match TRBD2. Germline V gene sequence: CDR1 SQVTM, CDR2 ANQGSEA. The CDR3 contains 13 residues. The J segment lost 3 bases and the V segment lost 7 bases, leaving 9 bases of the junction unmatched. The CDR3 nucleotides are TGCAGCGCCTCCGGGACTATCGACTACGAGCAGTACTTC. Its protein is CSASGTIDYEQYF.

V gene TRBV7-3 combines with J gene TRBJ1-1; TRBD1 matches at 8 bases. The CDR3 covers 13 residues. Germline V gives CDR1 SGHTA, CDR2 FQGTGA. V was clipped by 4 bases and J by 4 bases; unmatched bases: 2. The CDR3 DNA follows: TGTGCCAGCAGCTGTGGACAGGGCACTGAAGCTTTCTTT. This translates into CASSCGQGTEAFF.

The CDR3 sequence: CASMAGANVLTF. Written as DNA, the CDR3 is TGTGCCAGCATGGCCGGGGCCAACGTCCTGACTTTC. V is TRBV28 and J is TRBJ2-6; D is unresolved. The CDR3 sequence is 12 residues long. The germline V gene encodes CDR1 MDHEN and CDR2 SYDVKM. Trimming shortened V by 7 bases and J by 4 bases, and 5 bases separated the two germline ends.

CDR3 sequence (DNA): TGCGCCAGCAGCGTGACAGGACTCTCTGGAAACACCATATATTTT. Amino acids: CASSVTGLSGNTIYF. The V and J genes are TRBV5-1 and TRBJ1-3, with D possibly being TRBD1 (6 bases). With 4 bases removed from V and 0 bases from J, the gap between germline ends came to 11 bases. Germline V CDR1 and CDR2: SGHRS, YFSETQ. The CDR3 consists of 15 residues.

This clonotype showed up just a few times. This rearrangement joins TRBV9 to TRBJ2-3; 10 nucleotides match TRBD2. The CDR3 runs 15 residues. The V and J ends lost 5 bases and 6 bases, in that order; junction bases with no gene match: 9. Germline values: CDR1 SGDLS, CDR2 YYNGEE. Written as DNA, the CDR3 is TGTGCCAGCAGGCCGGGACTAGCGTCTGTGGATACGCAGTATTTT. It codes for CASRPGLASVDTQYF.